Below are 17 T cell receptor beta chains sequenced from a single sample in a study of CD8 T cells in ankylosing spondylitis. TCRdb re-analysed the 5' RACE reads in MiXCR, keeping a single row per CDR3 protein. The sample records a few hundred thousand distinct CDR3 sequences, about 10% being singletons. The source material was blood, either unsorted or a sorted T cell fraction (not recorded which). The receptors stem from a male donor with ankylosing spondylitis or in good health (not recorded which).

This clonotype was detected only a few times. The chain carries TRBV20-1 and TRBJ2-2, with 9 bases aligning to TRBD2. In germline, CDR1 is DFQATT, CDR2 SNEGSKA (reference sequence). V lost 1 base to trimming and J lost 2 bases; unmatched junction nucleotides: 8. The CDR3 is made up of 17 amino acids. Here the CDR3 DNA reads TGCAGTGCTAGAGCGGAGCGGGGGGATATTAACACCGGGGAGCTGTTTTTT. Translation: CSARAERGDINTGELFF.

This clonotype was counted a few times. The chain employs TRBV29-1 and TRBJ2-1; no clear D gene. There are 10 residues in the CDR3. The germline V and J ends were trimmed by 7 bases and 7 bases, with 8 bases remaining between them. Per germline, CDR1 SQVTM and CDR2 ANQGSEA. The CDR3 protein is CSARWNEQFF. CDR3 DNA: TGCAGCGCCCGTTGGAATGAGCAGTTCTTC.

V usage is TRBV10-2 and J usage is TRBJ2-1; no definite D call. This CDR3 region has 13 residues. CDR1 is WSHSY, CDR2 SAAADI, per germline. The V gene lost 0 bases and the J gene lost 10 bases, with 10 bases spanning the gap. This CDR3 reads CASSESIAWEQFF. Here the CDR3 DNA reads TGCGCCAGCAGTGAGTCGATTGCTTGGGAGCAGTTCTTC.

The rearrangement links TRBV10-3 to TRBJ2-1; D ambiguous. From germline, CDR1 is ENHRY and CDR2 SYGVKD. The CDR3 sequence is 11 residues long. Trimming took off 0 bases at V and 6 bases at J, with 0 bases between the two ends. CDR3 loop: CAISESNEQFF. The CDR3 region has the DNA TGTGCCATCAGTGAGTCCAATGAGCAGTTCTTC.

The chain joins TRBV6-6 to TRBJ2-7; perhaps TRBD1 as D (6 bases). V lost 8 bases and J lost 0, with 11 bases in between. CDR1 is MNHNY and CDR2 is SVGAGI in the germline V gene (reference sequence). CDR3 length equals 13 residues. The CDR3 nucleotides read TGTGCCAGCCGGGACAACGACTCCTACGAGCAGTACTTC. Its protein is CASRDNDSYEQYF.

At least ten counts were recorded for this clonotype. The rearrangement uses TRBV5-1 and TRBJ2-7; 13 bases fit TRBD2. Germline V CDR1 and CDR2: SGHRS, YFSETQ. The V and J ends lost 4 bases and 4 bases, in that order; junction bases with no gene match: 8. The CDR3 sequence is 16 residues long. CDR3 sequence: CASSTTSGGLSYEQYF. CDR3 nucleotides: TGCGCCAGCAGCACGACTAGCGGGGGGCTGTCATACGAGCAGTACTTC.

This clonotype has just a few counts. The V gene is TRBV6-4, the J gene TRBJ2-5; TRBD1 matches at 9 bases. V gave up 6 bases and J gave up 3 bases; unmatched junction bases: 8. CDR1 and CDR2 from the germline V gene are MRHNA and SNTAGT. This CDR3 spans 15 amino acids. The CDR3 here is CASRNRDRVKETQYF. Here the CDR3 DNA reads TGTGCCAGCAGAAACCGGGACAGGGTAAAAGAGACCCAGTACTTC.

The table lists this clonotype with many counts. V usage is TRBV12-3 or TRBV12-4 and J usage is TRBJ2-2; possibly TRBD2 for D (5 bases). The CDR3 sequence is 14 residues long. V lost 5 bases, J lost 2 bases, and 9 bases lay in between. The DNA for the CDR3 is TGTGCCAGCAGTCCCGGACTTAACACCGGGGAGCTGTTTTTT. This translates into CASSPGLNTGELFF.

The V gene is TRBV7-6, the J gene TRBJ2-1; D may be TRBD2 (6 bases). Germline-derived CDR1 and CDR2 are SGHVS and FNYEAQ. V was cut by 5 bases and J by 4 bases, with 9 bases left in between. This CDR3 contains 13 residues. This chain's CDR3 is CASSAGSYNEQFF. The CDR3 coding sequence is TGTGCCAGCAGCGCCGGGAGTTACAATGAGCAGTTCTTC. Based on the CDR3 plus reference TRBV7-6 and TRBJ2-1, the full variable domain is GAGVSQSPRYKVTKRGQDVALRCDPISGHVSLYWYRQALGQGPEFLTYFNYEAQQDKSGLPNDRFSAERPEGSISTLTIQRTEQRDSAMYRCASSAGSYNEQFFGPGTRLTVL.

At least ten counts were recorded for this clonotype. The CDR3: CASTKSDRGSGNTIYF. CDR3 DNA: TGTGCCAGCACCAAATCCGACAGGGGGTCTGGAAACACCATATATTTT. The chain couples TRBV12-3 or TRBV12-4 to TRBJ1-3; 9 nucleotides match TRBD1. The J segment lost 1 base and the V segment lost 7 bases, leaving 8 bases of the junction unmatched. This CDR3 has 16 amino acids.

This clonotype has ten or more counts. The V call is TRBV5-1, the J call TRBJ2-4; TRBD1 matches 10 bases. CDR3 length: 14 amino acids. After removal of 4 bases from V and 8 bases from J, the junction contained 6 bases not matched to a gene. The V gene's germline CDR1 is SGHRS and CDR2 YFSETQ. This chain's CDR3 is CASSLGDRGDIQYF. CDR3 coding DNA: TGCGCCAGCAGCCTAGGGGACAGGGGAGACATTCAGTACTTC.

This clonotype occurred many times. CDR3 in DNA: TGCAGTGCTAGTATGGGCAATCAGCCCCAGCATTTT. Its protein is CSASMGNQPQHF. This chain connects TRBV20-1 to TRBJ1-5; D uncertain. The V gene lost 3 bases and the J gene lost 2 bases, with 5 bases spanning the gap. The CDR3 contains 12 residues. CDR1 is DFQATT and CDR2 is SNEGSKA in the germline V gene (reference sequence).

This rearrangement joins TRBV3-1 to TRBJ2-7, with no clear D. V was pared by 5 bases and J by 4 bases, with 9 bases between. CDR3 size: 12 residues. Germline CDR1 reads LGHDT; CDR2 reads YNNKEL (reference sequence). The CDR3 reads CASSTVLYEQYF. The CDR3 DNA reads TGTGCCAGCAGCACGGTTCTTTACGAGCAGTACTTC.

In this sample, this clonotype turned up many times. This chain joins TRBV5-1 and TRBJ2-2; D remains unclear. V lost 4 bases, J lost 6 bases, and 13 bases lay in between. Germline V gene data show CDR1 as SGHRS and CDR2 as YFSETQ. The CDR3 is 14 residues long. The CDR3, as DNA: TGCGCCAGCAGCCACGGTTTTAGTCCCGGGGAGCTGTTTTTT. Protein sequence: CASSHGFSPGELFF.

This clonotype was recorded many times. The V and J genes are TRBV20-1 and TRBJ2-7; weak D call: TRBD2 (5 bases). The CDR3 runs 13 residues. V lost 3 bases and J lost 2, with 11 bases in between. Looked up from germline, CDR1 is DFQATT and CDR2 is SNEGSKA (reference sequence). CDR3 nucleotides: TGCAGTGCTAGCGGGGAAAACCCCTACGAGCAGTACTTC. The encoded protein is CSASGENPYEQYF.

This clonotype occurred many times. The rearrangement uses TRBV12-3 or TRBV12-4 and TRBJ1-5; the D is unclear. This CDR3 is built from 12 residues. V was trimmed by 8 bases and J by 11 bases, leaving 16 bases between them. CDR3 in amino acids: CASGIGRLSQHF. CDR3 in DNA: TGTGCCAGCGGAATAGGCCGGTTGTCCCAGCATTTT.

This clonotype was seen many times. The V gene is TRBV20-1, the J gene TRBJ1-6; 8 bases are a match to TRBD1. The ends lost 2 bases at V and 10 bases at J; junction bases unmatched: 16. Germline-derived CDR1 and CDR2 are DFQATT and SNEGSKA (reference sequence). CDR3 length: 17 amino acids. The CDR3 is CSARHGMTGESRSPLHF. CDR3 in DNA: TGCAGTGCTAGACACGGGATGACAGGGGAAAGTCGGTCACCCCTCCACTTT.